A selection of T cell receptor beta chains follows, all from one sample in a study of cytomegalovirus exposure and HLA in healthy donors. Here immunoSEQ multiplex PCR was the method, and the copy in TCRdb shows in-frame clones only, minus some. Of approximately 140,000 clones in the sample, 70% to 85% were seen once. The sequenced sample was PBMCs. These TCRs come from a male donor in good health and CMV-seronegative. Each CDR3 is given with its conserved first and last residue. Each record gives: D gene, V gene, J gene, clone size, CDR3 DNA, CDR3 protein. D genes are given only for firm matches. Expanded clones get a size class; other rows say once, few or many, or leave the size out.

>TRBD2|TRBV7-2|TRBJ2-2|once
TGTGCCAGCAGCTCAGGACTAGTGGGCACCGGGGAGCTGTTTTTT
CASSSGLVGTGELFF
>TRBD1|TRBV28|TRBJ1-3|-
TGTGCCAGCAGGAGGAACAGGGGAGGCAGAAACACCATATATTTT
CASRRNRGGRNTIYF
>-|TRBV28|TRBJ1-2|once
TGTGCCAGCAGTTCCTCCAGGAAGGGCTACACCTTC
CASSSSRKGYTF
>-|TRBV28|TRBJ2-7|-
TGTGCCAGCAGTACCGCCGGGACCTACGAGCAGTACTTC
CASSTAGTYEQYF
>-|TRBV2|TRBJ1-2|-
TGTGCCATCGCGGGCAGCTGGAGTCATGGCTACACCTTC
CAIAGSWSHGYTF
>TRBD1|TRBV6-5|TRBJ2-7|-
TGTGCCAGCAGTTACGCCCCGGGACAGGGGTATGTGCAGTACTTC
CASSYAPGQGYVQYF
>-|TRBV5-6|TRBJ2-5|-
TGTGCCAGCAGCGTACAGGGTATCGAGACCCAGTACTTC
CASSVQGIETQYF
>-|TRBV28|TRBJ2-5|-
TGTGCCACCTACCTGGAGGAGACCCAGTACTTC
CATYLEETQYF
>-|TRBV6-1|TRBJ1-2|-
TGTGCCAGCAGCCCAAGCCCCGATCGCTACACCTTC
CASSPSPDRYTF
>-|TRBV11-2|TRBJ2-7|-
TGTGCCAGCAGGAGTCTAGCTGCGCGCGAGCAGTACTTC
CASRSLAAREQYF
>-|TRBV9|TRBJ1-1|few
TGTGCCAGCAGCTCTACTTTAAACACTGAAGCTTTCTTT
CASSSTLNTEAFF
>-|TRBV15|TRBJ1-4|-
TGTGCCACCAGCAGAGATTTAGGAGCCGTCGGGGATGAAAAACTGTTTTTT
CATSRDLGAVGDEKLFF
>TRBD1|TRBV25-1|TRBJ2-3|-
TGTGCCAGGACCCCCGGGACAGGGGTAGCCGTCGCAGATACGCAGTATTTT
CARTPGTGVAVADTQYF
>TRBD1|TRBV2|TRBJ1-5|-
TGTGCCAGCGGGGGGACAGGGGGATTGCAGCCCCAGCATTTT
CASGGTGGLQPQHF
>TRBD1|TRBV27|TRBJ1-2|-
TGTGCCAGCAGTTTAGGGACAGGGGTCGGAAATGGCTACACCTTC
CASSLGTGVGNGYTF
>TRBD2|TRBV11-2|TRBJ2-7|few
TGTGCCAGCAGCTTAGATTTTCCGGGGGGCGAGCAGTACTTC
CASSLDFPGGEQYF
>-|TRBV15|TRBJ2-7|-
TGTGCCACCAGCAGAGTAGGGGAAGGGCCATTCTACGAGCAGTACTTC
CATSRVGEGPFYEQYF
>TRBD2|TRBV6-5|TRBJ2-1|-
TGTGCCAGCACCCGCGGGACTAGCGGTTATGAGCAGTTCTTC
CASTRGTSGYEQFF
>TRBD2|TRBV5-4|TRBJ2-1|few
TGTGCCAGCAGGAGCGGGACCTACAATGAGCAGTTCTTC
CASRSGTYNEQFF
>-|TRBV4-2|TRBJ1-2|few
TGTGCCAGCAGCCAAGATCTTACAGCCATCCACACCTTC
CASSQDLTAIHTF
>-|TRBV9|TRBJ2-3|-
TGTGCCAGCAGCGTATTTAGCAGCCCCCCAGATACGCAGTATTTT
CASSVFSSPPDTQYF
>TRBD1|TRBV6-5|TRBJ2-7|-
TGTGCCAGCAGTTACACCCGACAGGGGGCCTCCTACGAGCAGTACTTC
CASSYTRQGASYEQYF